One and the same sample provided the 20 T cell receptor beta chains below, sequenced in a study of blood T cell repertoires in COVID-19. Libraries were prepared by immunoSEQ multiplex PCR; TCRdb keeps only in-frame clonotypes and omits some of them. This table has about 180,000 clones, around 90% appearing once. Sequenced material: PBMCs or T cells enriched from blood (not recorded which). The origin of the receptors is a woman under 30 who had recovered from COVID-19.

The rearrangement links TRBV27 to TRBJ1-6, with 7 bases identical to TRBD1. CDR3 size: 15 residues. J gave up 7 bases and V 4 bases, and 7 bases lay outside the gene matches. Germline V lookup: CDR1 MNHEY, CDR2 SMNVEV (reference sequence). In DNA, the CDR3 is TGTGCCAGCAGTTATACAGGGGTGAAGAATTCACCCCTCCACTTT. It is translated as CASSYTGVKNSPLHF.

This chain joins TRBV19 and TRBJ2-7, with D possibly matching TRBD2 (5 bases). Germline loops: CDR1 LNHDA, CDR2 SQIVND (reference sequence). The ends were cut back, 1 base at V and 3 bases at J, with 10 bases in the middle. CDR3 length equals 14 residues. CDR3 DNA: TGTGCCAGTAGTATAGGAGGGTCGGACTACGAGCAGTACTTC. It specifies CASSIGGSDYEQYF.

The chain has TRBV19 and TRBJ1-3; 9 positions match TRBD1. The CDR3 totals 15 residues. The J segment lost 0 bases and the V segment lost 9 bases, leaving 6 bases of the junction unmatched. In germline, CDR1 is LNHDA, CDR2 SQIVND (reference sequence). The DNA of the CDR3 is TGTGCCAGCCGGGACAGGGCCCTCTCTGGAAACACCATATATTTT. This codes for CASRDRALSGNTIYF.

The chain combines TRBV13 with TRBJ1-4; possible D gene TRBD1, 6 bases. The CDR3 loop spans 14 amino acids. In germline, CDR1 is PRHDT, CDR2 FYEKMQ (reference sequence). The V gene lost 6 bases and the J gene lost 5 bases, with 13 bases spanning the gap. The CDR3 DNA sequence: TGTGCCAGCAGTGTCCGGGACAAGAATGAAAAACTGTTTTTT. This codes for CASSVRDKNEKLFF.

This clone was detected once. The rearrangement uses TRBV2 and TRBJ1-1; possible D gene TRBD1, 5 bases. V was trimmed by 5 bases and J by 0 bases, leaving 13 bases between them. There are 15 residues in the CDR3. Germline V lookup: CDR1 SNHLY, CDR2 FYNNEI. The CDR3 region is CASSWTGQMNTEAFF. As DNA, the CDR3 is TGTGCCAGCAGTTGGACCGGACAAATGAACACTGAAGCTTTCTTT.

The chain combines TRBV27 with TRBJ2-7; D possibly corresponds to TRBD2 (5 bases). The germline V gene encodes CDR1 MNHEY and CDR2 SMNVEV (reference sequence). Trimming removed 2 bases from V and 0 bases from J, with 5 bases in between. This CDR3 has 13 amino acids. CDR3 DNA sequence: TGTGCCAGCAGTTTACGGGACTCCTACGAGCAGTACTTC. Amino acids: CASSLRDSYEQYF.

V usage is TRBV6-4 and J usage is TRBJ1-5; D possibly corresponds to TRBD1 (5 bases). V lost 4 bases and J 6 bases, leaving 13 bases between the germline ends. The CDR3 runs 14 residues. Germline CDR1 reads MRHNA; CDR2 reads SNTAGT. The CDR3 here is CASSATSGGQPQHF. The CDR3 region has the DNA TGTGCCAGCAGTGCCACCTCGGGGGGTCAGCCCCAGCATTTT.

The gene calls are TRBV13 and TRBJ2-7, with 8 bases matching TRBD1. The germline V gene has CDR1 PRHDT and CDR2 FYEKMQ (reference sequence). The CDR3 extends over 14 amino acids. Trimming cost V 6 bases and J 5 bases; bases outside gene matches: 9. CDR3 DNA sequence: TGTGCCAGCAGTGCGGACAGGGATTACCACGAGCAGTACTTC. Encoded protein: CASSADRDYHEQYF.

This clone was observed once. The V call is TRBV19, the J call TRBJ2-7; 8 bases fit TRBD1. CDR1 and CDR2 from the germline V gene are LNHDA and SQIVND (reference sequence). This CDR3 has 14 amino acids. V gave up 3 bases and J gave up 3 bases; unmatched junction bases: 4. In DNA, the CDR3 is TGTGCCAGTAGTATTCACACAGGGGGCTACGAGCAGTACTTC. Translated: CASSIHTGGYEQYF. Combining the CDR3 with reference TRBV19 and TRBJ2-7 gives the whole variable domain DGGITQSPKYLFRKEGQNVTLSCEQNLNHDAMYWYRQDPGQGLRLIYYSQIVNDFQKGDIAEGYSVSREKKESFPLTVTSAQKNPTAFYLCASSIHTGGYEQYFGPGTRLTVT.

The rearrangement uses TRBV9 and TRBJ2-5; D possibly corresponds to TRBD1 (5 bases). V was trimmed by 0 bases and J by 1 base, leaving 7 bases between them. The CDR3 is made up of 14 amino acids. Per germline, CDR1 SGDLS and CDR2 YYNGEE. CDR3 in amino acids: CASSVDQGQETQYF. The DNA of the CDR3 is TGTGCCAGCAGCGTAGACCAGGGCCAAGAGACCCAGTACTTC.

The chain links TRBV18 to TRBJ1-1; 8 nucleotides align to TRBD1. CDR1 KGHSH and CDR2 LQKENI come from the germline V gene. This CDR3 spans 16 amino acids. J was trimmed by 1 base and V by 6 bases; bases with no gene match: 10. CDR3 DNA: TGTGCCAGCTCCCCCGGGACAGGAACACGGAACACTGAAGCTTTCTTT. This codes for CASSPGTGTRNTEAFF. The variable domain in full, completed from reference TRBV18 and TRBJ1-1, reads NAGVMQNPRHLVRRRGQEARLRCSPMKGHSHVYWYRQLPEEGLKFMVYLQKENIIDESGMPKERFSAEFPKEGPSILRIQQVVRGDSAAYFCASSPGTGTRNTEAFFGQGTRLTVV.

The CDR3 spells CASSYRSGAGEAKLSGANVLTF. For the CDR3, the DNA is TGTGCCAGCAGCTACCGGTCGGGGGCGGGAGAAGCCAAGTTATCTGGGGCCAACGTCCTGACTTTC. The V call is TRBV6-6, the J call TRBJ2-6, with D maybe TRBD2 (7 bases). Trimming cost V 6 bases and J 1 base, with 31 bases left between them. The germline gives CDR1 MNHNY, CDR2 SVGAGI (reference sequence). The CDR3 contains 22 residues.

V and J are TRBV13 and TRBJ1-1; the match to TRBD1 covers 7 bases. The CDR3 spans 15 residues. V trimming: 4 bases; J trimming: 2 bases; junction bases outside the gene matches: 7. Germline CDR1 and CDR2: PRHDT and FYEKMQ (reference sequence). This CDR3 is CASSSRRQGNTEAFF. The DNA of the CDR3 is TGTGCCAGCAGCTCCCGTCGACAGGGTAACACTGAAGCTTTCTTT. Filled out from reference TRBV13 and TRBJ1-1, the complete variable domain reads AAGVIQSPRHLIKEKRETATLKCYPIPRHDTVYWYQQGPGQDPQFLISFYEKMQSDKGSIPDRFSAQQFSDYHSELNMSSLELGDSALYFCASSSRRQGNTEAFFGQGTRLTVV.

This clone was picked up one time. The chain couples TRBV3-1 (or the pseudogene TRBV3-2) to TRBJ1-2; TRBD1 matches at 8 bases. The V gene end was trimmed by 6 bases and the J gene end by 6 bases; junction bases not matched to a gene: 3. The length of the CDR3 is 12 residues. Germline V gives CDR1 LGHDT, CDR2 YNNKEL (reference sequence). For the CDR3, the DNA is TGTGCCAGCAGAATGACAGGGGATGGCTACACCTTC. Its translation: CASRMTGDGYTF.

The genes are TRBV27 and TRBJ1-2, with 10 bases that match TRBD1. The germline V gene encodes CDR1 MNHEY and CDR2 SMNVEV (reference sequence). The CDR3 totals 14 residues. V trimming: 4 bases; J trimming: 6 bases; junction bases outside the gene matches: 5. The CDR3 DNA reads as TGTGCCAGCAGTTCGTCGACAGGGGGCCATGGCTACACCTTC. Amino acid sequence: CASSSSTGGHGYTF.

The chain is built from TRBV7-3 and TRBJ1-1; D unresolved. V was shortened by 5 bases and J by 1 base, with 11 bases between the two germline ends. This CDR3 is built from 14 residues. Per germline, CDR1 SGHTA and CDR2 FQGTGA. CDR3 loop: CASSPAGANTEAFF. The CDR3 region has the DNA TGTGCCAGCAGCCCGGCGGGTGCGAACACTGAAGCTTTCTTT.

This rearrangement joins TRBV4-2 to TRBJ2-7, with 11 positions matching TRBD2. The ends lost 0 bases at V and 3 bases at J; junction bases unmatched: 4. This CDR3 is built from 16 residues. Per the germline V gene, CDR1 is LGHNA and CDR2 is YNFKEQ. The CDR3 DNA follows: TGTGCCAGCAGCCAAGATATCACTAGCGGGAGCTACGAGCAGTACTTC. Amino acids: CASSQDITSGSYEQYF.

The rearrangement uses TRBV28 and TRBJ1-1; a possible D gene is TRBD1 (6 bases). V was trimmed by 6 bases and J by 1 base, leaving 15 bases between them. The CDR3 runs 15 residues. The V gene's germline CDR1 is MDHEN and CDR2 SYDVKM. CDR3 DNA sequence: TGTGCCAGCAGCTATACGGGACAAGAGAACACTGAAGCTTTCTTT. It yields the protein CASSYTGQENTEAFF.

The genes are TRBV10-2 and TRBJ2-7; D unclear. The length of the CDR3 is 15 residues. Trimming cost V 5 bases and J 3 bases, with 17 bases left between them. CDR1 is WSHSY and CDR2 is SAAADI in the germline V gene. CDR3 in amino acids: CASSIEPRQRYEQYF. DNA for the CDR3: TGCGCCAGCAGTATCGAGCCCCGACAACGCTACGAGCAGTACTTC.

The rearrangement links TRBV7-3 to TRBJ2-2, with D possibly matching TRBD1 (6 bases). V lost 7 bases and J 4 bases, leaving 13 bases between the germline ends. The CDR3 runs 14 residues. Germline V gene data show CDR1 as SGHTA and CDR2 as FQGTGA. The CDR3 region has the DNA TGTGCCAGCACCATGGGGGCGGGCACCGGGGAGCTGTTTTTT. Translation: CASTMGAGTGELFF.